These T cell receptor beta chains were read from a single sample in a study of blood T cell repertoires in COVID-19. Produced via immunoSEQ multiplex PCR; TCRdb's table is partial and in-frame only. The repertoire consists of roughly 250,000 clones, with about 90% occurring once and the leading ten covering about 6%. The sample was PBMCs or T cells enriched from blood (not recorded which). Every receptor here comes from a woman aged 30 to 39 with acute COVID-19. Each CDR3 is given without its conserved first and last residue. The size of a clone is reported for some rows only, either as once, few or many, or as a class for expanded clones.

CDR3aa	abundance	j_gene	v_gene
ASTGLAGDPPYNEQF	NA	TRBJ2-1	TRBV9
ASSPGTPSQPQH	NA	TRBJ1-5	TRBV5-5
ASTSLGENTQY	NA	TRBJ2-3	TRBV28
ASSIGVGYT	NA	TRBJ1-2	TRBV28
ASSFGRGPPTNEKLF	NA	TRBJ1-4	TRBV28
ASSFSLAGVPTGELF	NA	TRBJ2-2	TRBV7-2
ASSTQGSGGYT	NA	TRBJ1-2	TRBV12-3/TRBV12-4
ASSLDGQGRGNTIY	NA	TRBJ1-3	TRBV5-1
ASSLTGRTEAF	NA	TRBJ1-1	TRBV5-6
ASRRGEDTQY	NA	TRBJ2-3	TRBV6-5
ASSAASATNTGELF	NA	TRBJ2-2	TRBV28
ASSPAGGRETQY	NA	TRBJ2-5	TRBV7-3
ASSQGGSNAVL	NA	TRBJ2-1	TRBV3-1/TRBV3-2
ASSQRLNQPQH	once	TRBJ1-5	TRBV7-8